These T cell receptor beta chains were read from a single sample in a study of graft-versus-host responses after intestinal transplantation. Some clones are missing from TCRdb's copy, which holds only in-frame ones; the method was immunoSEQ multiplex PCR. This table holds around 13,000 clones, 93% found once. The sample here was PBMCs, taken 950 to 1,200 days after intestinal transplantation. The receptor source for this set is a human patient who received an intestinal transplant, so some T cells may come from the graft donor. CDR3s include the opening cysteine and the closing phenylalanine or tryptophan. A D gene is named only where the DNA matches it firmly. Part of the rows lack a size; the others show once, few, many or a class for expanded clones.

J gene | V gene | clone size | D gene | CDR3 protein | CDR3 DNA
TRBJ1-1 | TRBV18 | . | . | CASSPLGEHTEAFF | TGTGCCAGCTCACCACTCGGGGAACACACTGAAGCTTTCTTT
TRBJ1-1 | TRBV9 | . | . | CASSERGQNTEAFF | TGTGCCAGCAGCGAGCGGGGGCAAAACACTGAAGCTTTCTTT
TRBJ2-7 | TRBV11-2 | . | TRBD1 | CASSFGQGLSYEQYF | TGTGCCAGCAGCTTCGGACAGGGGCTCTCCTACGAGCAGTACTTC
TRBJ2-3 | TRBV11-3 | once | TRBD2 | CASSSLAGGRTDTQYF | TGTGCCAGCAGCTCACTAGCGGGGGGACGCACAGATACGCAGTATTTT
TRBJ2-5 | TRBV5-1 | . | . | CASSLGPGSQETQYF | TGCGCCAGCAGCTTGGGGCCAGGGAGCCAAGAGACCCAGTACTTC
TRBJ1-1 | TRBV2 | . | . | CASTFHTEAFF | TGTGCCAGCACCTTCCACACTGAAGCTTTCTTT
TRBJ1-4 | TRBV18 | . | TRBD1 | CASSPETGKKLFF | TGTGCCAGCTCACCCGAGACAGGGAAAAAACTGTTTTTT
TRBJ1-2 | TRBV10-2 | . | . | CASSQGPGGVGYTF | TGCGCCAGCAGCCAGGGCCCCGGGGGAGTTGGCTACACCTTC
TRBJ2-3 | TRBV5-8 | . | TRBD1 | CASSYLGQGADTQYF | TGTGCCAGCAGCTACCTAGGACAGGGCGCAGATACGCAGTATTTT
TRBJ1-1 | TRBV10-3 | few | . | CATQENTEAFF | TGTGCCACTCAGGAGAACACTGAAGCTTTCTTT
TRBJ1-3 | TRBV2 | . | TRBD1 | CASSGDRVAGNTIYF | TGTGCCAGCAGTGGGGACAGGGTGGCGGGAAACACCATATATTTT
TRBJ1-5 | TRBV6-5 | . | TRBD1 | CASSYSGTGGQPQHF | TGTGCCAGCAGTTACTCGGGGACAGGGGGCCAGCCCCAGCATTTT
TRBJ2-4 | TRBV5-1 | . | . | CASSLVPTGTAGDIQYF | TGCGCCAGCAGCTTGGTCCCAACCGGGACTGCTGGAGACATTCAGTACTTC
TRBJ1-2 | TRBV6-1 | . | . | CASSLNYGYTF | TGTGCCAGCAGTCTCAACTATGGCTACACCTTC
TRBJ1-2 | TRBV5-6 | once | . | CASSLGGRPEPGYTF | TGTGCCAGCAGCTTGGGTGGACGCCCCGAACCTGGCTACACCTTC
TRBJ2-5 | TRBV27 | . | . | CASSVGETQYF | TGTGCCAGCAGTGTCGGAGAGACCCAGTACTTC
TRBJ1-1 | TRBV4-1 | . | . | CASSQDHRLIEAFF | TGCGCCAGCAGCCAAGACCACAGACTGATTGAAGCTTTCTTT
TRBJ2-7 | TRBV11-2 | . | . | CASSFPGTMGEQYF | TGTGCCAGCAGCTTCCCCGGGACGATGGGGGAGCAGTACTTC
TRBJ2-7 | TRBV19 | . | . | CASSSGRLYEQYF | TGTGCCAGTAGTTCGGGCAGGCTATACGAGCAGTACTTC
TRBJ2-5 | TRBV7-2 | . | TRBD1 | CASRNRQGWETQYF | TGTGCCAGCAGGAACCGACAGGGATGGGAGACCCAGTACTTC
TRBJ2-7 | TRBV6-5 | . | . | CASSSQGSVTGEQYF | TGTGCCAGCAGTAGTCAGGGGTCCGTAACCGGCGAGCAGTACTTC
TRBJ2-1 | TRBV6-4 | . | . | CASSDSPGGSYNEQFF | TGTGCCAGCAGTGACTCACCGGGCGGCTCCTACAATGAGCAGTTCTTC
TRBJ2-7 | TRBV27 | . | . | CASSMAGDSYEQYF | TGTGCCAGCAGCATGGCAGGGGACTCCTACGAGCAGTACTTC
TRBJ1-1 | TRBV18 | . | . | CASSPLRSIEAFF | TGTGCCAGCTCACCACTAAGAAGTATTGAAGCTTTCTTT
TRBJ1-5 | TRBV7-8 | . | . | CASSPKTEVDQPQHF | TGTGCCAGCAGCCCAAAGACAGAGGTCGATCAGCCCCAGCATTTT
TRBJ1-2 | TRBV12-5 | . | TRBD1 | CASGLGTGAAGNGYTF | TGTGCTAGTGGTTTGGGAACAGGGGCCGCGGGGAATGGCTACACCTTC
TRBJ1-1 | TRBV7-2 | . | . | CASSWSMNTEAFF | TGTGCCAGCAGCTGGAGTATGAACACTGAAGCTTTCTTT
TRBJ1-4 | TRBV19 | once | . | CASSIGGGTEEKLFF | TGTGCCAGTAGTATAGGAGGGGGAACAGAAGAAAAACTGTTTTTT
TRBJ1-6 | TRBV6-1 | . | . | CASRPGGTNNSPLHF | TGTGCCAGCCGCCCTGGGGGTACCAATAATTCACCCCTCCACTTT
TRBJ1-3 | TRBV7-8 | . | TRBD1 | CASSFDRVTGNTIYF | TGTGCCAGCAGCTTCGACAGGGTCACTGGAAACACCATATATTTT
TRBJ1-1 | TRBV7-2 | . | . | CASSRSRDVEAFF | TGTGCCAGCAGCCGAAGCAGGGATGTTGAAGCTTTCTTT
TRBJ2-7 | TRBV7-9 | . | . | CASSPTPGHNSYEQYF | TGTGCCAGCAGCCCGACCCCGGGACACAACTCCTACGAGCAGTACTTC
TRBJ2-7 | TRBV9 | . | . | CASSGQDYEQYF | TGTGCCAGCAGCGGACAAGACTACGAGCAGTACTTC
TRBJ2-3 | TRBV4-1 | . | . | CASSQDWGDTDTQYF | TGCGCCAGCAGCCAAGATTGGGGGGACACAGATACGCAGTATTTT
TRBJ2-7 | TRBV4-1 | . | . | CASSRDLSYEQYF | TGCGCCAGCAGCCGGGACCTCTCCTACGAGCAGTACTTC
TRBJ2-2 | TRBV13 | . | TRBD2 | CASSRGGNTGELFF | TGTGCCAGCAGCCGCGGGGGAAACACCGGGGAGCTGTTTTTT
TRBJ1-1 | TRBV7-3 | . | . | CASSLSPGAGTEAFF | TGTGCCAGCAGCTTAAGTCCAGGGGCCGGGACTGAAGCTTTCTTT
TRBJ2-1 | TRBV11-2 | . | . | CASSPGRGRPPYNEQFF | TGTGCCAGCAGCCCCGGGCGGGGGCGACCCCCCTACAATGAGCAGTTCTTC
TRBJ2-5 | TRBV29-1 | . | . | CSVEDTGAEETQYF | TGCAGCGTTGAAGATACGGGGGCTGAAGAGACCCAGTACTTC
TRBJ1-5 | TRBV11-2 | . | . | CASNPVYSSNQPQHF | TGTGCCAGCAACCCCGTTTACAGTAGCAATCAGCCCCAGCATTTT
TRBJ2-5 | TRBV2 | . | TRBD1 | CASRGTGAETQYF | TGTGCCAGCAGAGGGACAGGCGCGGAGACCCAGTACTTC
TRBJ2-4 | TRBV7-9 | . | . | CASSLEGSKNIQYF | TGTGCCAGCAGCTTAGAGGGGAGCAAAAACATTCAGTACTTC
TRBJ1-1 | TRBV2 | few | . | CASKREGMNTEAFF | TGTGCCAGCAAGAGGGAGGGGATGAACACTGAAGCTTTCTTT
TRBJ2-1 | TRBV7-6 | . | . | CASSLGDNEQFF | TGTGCCAGCAGCTTAGGAGACAATGAGCAGTTCTTC
TRBJ2-3 | TRBV11-3 | . | . | CASAQWGYTDTQYF | TGTGCCAGCGCCCAATGGGGATACACAGATACGCAGTATTTT
TRBJ2-1 | TRBV11-2 | . | TRBD2 | CASSLGDRGGFRNEQFF | TGTGCCAGCAGCTTAGGGGACCGGGGGGGCTTTAGGAATGAGCAGTTCTTC
TRBJ2-5 | TRBV6-5 | . | . | CASSALMDVQETQYF | TGTGCCAGCAGTGCGCTCATGGACGTCCAAGAGACCCAGTACTTC
TRBJ2-7 | TRBV6-5 | . | . | CASRRTGGYEQYF | TGTGCCAGCAGACGCACCGGGGGCTACGAGCAGTACTTC
TRBJ1-1 | TRBV6-1 | once | . | CASRMGEFNTEAFF | TGTGCCAGCAGGATGGGTGAATTCAACACTGAAGCTTTCTTT
TRBJ1-1 | TRBV6-6 | . | . | CASSAYQDTEAFF | TGTGCCAGCAGTGCCTATCAGGACACTGAAGCTTTCTTT
TRBJ1-1 | TRBV6-5 | . | . | CASSPPGLGTEAFF | TGTGCCAGCAGTCCCCCAGGGCTAGGCACTGAAGCTTTCTTT